The following is a T cell receptor (beta chain) sequence with its context. Its antigen is currently unknown. The sample comes from a study of vaccination and CD4 T cells after COVID-19. Study-wide background: Post-COVID sampling occurred a median about 100 days after diagnosis (range 35 to 161). The peptides that stimulated the cells were overlapping spike peptides from SARS-CoV-2, HCoV-NL63, HCoV-OC43 and HCoV-229E. Every culture used as a control got a CEFX pool, an HIV-1 Nef pool, or no peptide.

Noted treatment: approximately nine-day PBMC culture with coronavirus spike peptide pools or control peptides (ViraFEST assay). V lost 7 bases, J lost 5 bases, and 12 bases lay in between. This CDR3 region has 14 residues. Oncomine TCR Beta short-read sequencing was applied to DNA from cultured CD4+ T cells. It was from cultured CD4+ T cells that genomic DNA was extracted. One entry per CDR3 protein, called by TCRdb with MiXCR from the PCR reads. The sample yields about 13,000 distinct CDR3 sequences, 25% to 35% seen once. This TCR was recovered from a human donor who had recovered from COVID-19. The chain recombines TRBV12-3 or TRBV12-4 with TRBJ1-6; the D is unclear. Sequencing was carried out using CD4+ T cells from blood, cultured in vitro. The CDR3 region is CASKWSDHNSPLHF. Written as DNA, the CDR3 is TGTGCCAGCAAGTGGTCGGATCATAATTCACCCCTCCACTTT.